Each of the 21 T cell receptor beta chains below was sequenced from the same sample in a study of naive and memory T cell subsets. Described treatment: skin biopsy from PPD injection site in Mantoux-positive individual. TCR cDNA received a 3' ligated oligonucleotide that carried a UMI. The SP2 primer and nested alpha and beta constant region primers amplified ligated cDNA in four rounds. Each CDR3 protein is one row after TCRdb ran MiXCR on the UMI-ligation and nested PCR reads. The repertoire holds 20,000 to 25,000 distinct CDR3 sequences, with approximately 6.5% as singletons. The starting material was skin, obtained from a tuberculin skin test site. Receptors were obtained from an adult in good health.

The genes are TRBV5-6 and TRBJ2-5; D gene ambiguous. The CDR3 is 11 amino acids. Trimming cost V 0 bases and J 5 bases, with 2 bases left between them. CDR1 SGHDT and CDR2 YYEEEE come from the germline V gene. The CDR3 loop reads CASSLEETQYF. The CDR3 region has the DNA TGTGCCAGCAGCTTGGAGGAGACCCAGTACTTC.

The chain has TRBV19 and TRBJ2-1; TRBD2 agrees at 9 bases. Germline trimming cut 3 bases from V and 0 bases from J; bases unmatched to any gene: 9. Germline lookup yields CDR1 LNHDA and CDR2 SQIVND (reference sequence). This CDR3 region has 18 residues. This CDR3 is CASSIGGLAGHSYNEQFF. CDR3 DNA sequence: TGTGCCAGTAGTATTGGGGGCCTAGCGGGACACTCCTACAATGAGCAGTTCTTC.

There are many counts of this clonotype. The rearrangement joins TRBV6-5 to TRBJ2-1, with TRBD2 matching 10 bases. The germline V gene encodes CDR1 MNHEY and CDR2 SVGAGI. The V and J ends lost 5 bases and 7 bases, in that order; junction bases with no gene match: 11. The CDR3 runs to 16 residues. The DNA of the CDR3 is TGTGCCAGCAGTCCCGAGGCTAGCGGGAGTAGGAATGAGCAGTTCTTC. Translated, it gives CASSPEASGSRNEQFF.

The CDR3 nucleotides are TGTGCCAGCAGCCAAGGGTACAGTTCCTACAATGAGCAGTTCTTC. Its translation is CASSQGYSSYNEQFF. The J gene is TRBJ2-1, the V gene TRBV3-1; D not resolved. This CDR3 is built from 15 residues. V was shortened by 1 base and J by 1 base, with 8 bases between the two germline ends. Germline CDR1 reads LGHDT; CDR2 reads YNNKEL (reference sequence).

This clonotype was picked up many times. The chain is built from TRBV4-3 and TRBJ2-2; the D gene is possibly TRBD1 (6 bases). The CDR3 loop spans 14 amino acids. The V gene lost 4 bases and the J gene lost 7 bases, with 13 bases spanning the gap. CDR1 is LGHNA and CDR2 is YSLEER in the germline V gene. In nucleotides, the CDR3 is TGCGCCAGCAGCCCAGGGCAGGGGTTCGGGGAGCTGTTTTTT. This gives the protein CASSPGQGFGELFF.

Within the sample, this clonotype is medium-sized. The chain is built from TRBV5-1 and TRBJ2-3; the D gene could be TRBD1 or TRBD2 (5 bases each). V lost 7 bases and J 6 bases, leaving 9 bases between the germline ends. This CDR3 is 11 amino acids long. The germline CDR1 and CDR2 sequences are SGHRS and YFSETQ. CDR3 sequence: CASGAGDTQYF. CDR3 DNA: TGCGCCAGCGGGGCGGGCGATACGCAGTATTTT.

The V gene is TRBV27, the J gene TRBJ2-2; D possibly corresponds to TRBD2 (5 bases). CDR3 length equals 13 residues. Germline V lookup: CDR1 MNHEY, CDR2 SMNVEV (reference sequence). V was shortened by 2 bases and J by 4 bases, with 5 bases between the two germline ends. The CDR3 DNA follows: TGTGCCAGCAGTTTACGGGGCACCGGGGAGCTGTTTTTT. This sequence encodes CASSLRGTGELFF.

This clonotype was detected ten times or more. V usage is TRBV6-2 or TRBV6-3 and J usage is TRBJ1-1; 10 bases map to TRBD1. Trimming at V came to 6 bases and at J to 0 bases, leaving 7 bases not matched to a gene. The CDR3 sequence is 16 residues long. Germline V gives CDR1 MNHEY, CDR2 SVGEGT. CDR3 loop: CASSSRTGGLNTEAFF. In DNA form, the CDR3 reads TGTGCCAGCAGCAGCCGGACAGGGGGATTGAACACTGAAGCTTTCTTT.

Ten or more counts support this clonotype. The V call is TRBV5-1, the J call TRBJ2-3, with D hard to call. Germline V gives CDR1 SGHRS, CDR2 YFSETQ. V gave up 4 bases and J gave up 8 bases, with 11 bases separating them. The CDR3 is 12 residues long. The DNA of the CDR3 is TGCGCCAGCAGCCCCAATGCCGGTACGCAGTATTTT. Protein sequence: CASSPNAGTQYF.

This clonotype has ten or more counts. J is TRBJ2-5 and V is TRBV7-8; TRBD2 might be the D (6 bases). Between the trimmed V and J ends, which lost 1 base and 4 bases, there was a span of 13 bases. Germline V gene data show CDR1 as SGHVS and CDR2 as FQNEAQ. The CDR3 consists of 15 residues. The CDR3 DNA reads TGTGCCAGCAGCTTAGGGCCGGGAGCGGGAGAGACCCAGTACTTC. It codes for CASSLGPGAGETQYF. The whole variable domain, filled in from reference TRBV7-8 and TRBJ2-5, reads GAGVSQSPRYKVAKRGQDVALRCDPISGHVSLFWYQQALGQGPEFLTYFQNEAQLDKSGLPSDRFFAERPEGSVSTLKIQRTQQEDSAVYLCASSLGPGAGETQYFGPGTRLLVL.

The chain joins TRBV25-1 to TRBJ1-5; 7 bases line up with TRBD1. CDR1 MGHDK and CDR2 SYGVNS come from the germline V gene. The CDR3 totals 14 residues. Trimming took 3 bases from V and 4 from J; bases not matched to a gene: 3. The CDR3 DNA is TGTGCCAGCAGTGAGACAGGGTGGAATCAGCCCCAGCATTTT. It codes for CASSETGWNQPQHF.

In this sample, this clonotype turned up a few times. This chain joins TRBV6-2 or TRBV6-3 and TRBJ1-1; no clear D gene. The V end was cut by 7 bases, the J end by 0 bases, with 21 bases between. Germline V gene lookup returns CDR1 MNHEY and CDR2 SVGEGT. This CDR3 comprises 17 residues. The CDR3, as DNA: TGTGCCAGCACCCTCTGGGAGGGCCTCCCTATGAACACTGAAGCTTTCTTT. Translation gives CASTLWEGLPMNTEAFF.

There are many counts of this clonotype. This rearrangement joins TRBV28 to TRBJ2-1; the D gene is possibly TRBD2 (6 bases). Germline CDR1 is MDHEN and CDR2 is SYDVKM. V lost 3 bases, J lost 2 bases, and 11 bases lay in between. The CDR3 is made up of 15 amino acids. This CDR3 reads CASSFGIAAYNEQFF. The CDR3 bases are TGTGCCAGCAGTTTTGGAATAGCGGCCTACAATGAGCAGTTCTTC. Variable domain in full (rest from reference TRBV28 and TRBJ2-1): DVKVTQSSRYLVKRTGEKVFLECVQDMDHENMFWYRQDPGLGLRLIYFSYDVKMKEKGDIPEGYSVSREKKERFSLILESASTNQTSMYLCASSFGIAAYNEQFFGPGTRLTVL.

The chain links TRBV6-6 to TRBJ2-2; no definite D call. Germline CDR1 and CDR2: MNHNY and SVGAGI (reference sequence). This CDR3 has 15 residues. Trimming left V 6 bases short and J 1 base short, with 12 bases between. CDR3 bases: TGTGCCAGCAGCCCTCGGACCCGGAACACCGGGGAGCTGTTTTTT. Its translation: CASSPRTRNTGELFF.

A note on this clonotype: Germline and junction disagree at one end, which may indicate a read error. This rearrangement joins TRBV6-5 to TRBJ1-1; weak D call: TRBD1 (6 bases). Germline loops: CDR1 MNHEY, CDR2 SVGAGI. The CDR3 is 12 amino acids. The CDR3 spells CASSRGSDEVFF. The DNA of the CDR3 is TGTGCCAGCAGTAGGGGGTCCGATGAAGTTTTCTTT.

In its sample, this clonotype was seen many times. This chain links TRBV20-1 with TRBJ2-3; tentatively, D is TRBD2 (6 bases). V was shortened by 1 base and J by 6 bases, with 17 bases between the two germline ends. There are 15 residues in the CDR3. Germline V lookup: CDR1 DFQATT, CDR2 SNEGSKA (reference sequence). This chain's CDR3 is CSARASGVASDTQYF. Written as DNA, the CDR3 is TGCAGTGCTAGAGCGTCGGGGGTAGCTTCGGATACGCAGTATTTT.

This clonotype was detected only a few times. The rearrangement uses TRBV7-2 and TRBJ2-5; D unclear. CDR1 and CDR2 (germline): SGHTA, FQGNSA. The CDR3 consists of 13 residues. The ends were cut back, 4 bases at V and 5 bases at J, with 11 bases in the middle. The CDR3 spells CASSSSRMETQYF. The CDR3 DNA is TGTGCCAGCAGCTCCTCTAGGATGGAGACCCAGTACTTC.

This clonotype came up a few times. The J gene is TRBJ2-1, the V gene TRBV5-6, with 8 bases aligning to TRBD2. The junction had 6 bases not matched to a gene; V was cut back by 0 bases and J by 4 bases. The CDR3 runs to 16 residues. Germline assignment: CDR1 SGHDT and CDR2 YYEEEE. Here the CDR3 reads CASSLDPGGHYNEQFF. The DNA of the CDR3 is TGTGCCAGCAGCTTGGACCCGGGAGGGCATTACAATGAGCAGTTCTTC.

The V gene is TRBV29-1, the J gene TRBJ1-2; D is perhaps TRBD1 (5 bases). This CDR3 contains 12 residues. The germline V and J ends were trimmed by 6 bases and 3 bases, with 11 bases remaining between them. Germline V gene sequence: CDR1 SQVTM, CDR2 ANQGSEA. In DNA, the CDR3 is TGCAGCGTCCGGGACGAAGACTATGGCTACACCTTC. Translation: CSVRDEDYGYTF.

This clonotype was counted many times. This chain's CDR3 is CASSEVDRQETQYF. DNA of the CDR3: TGTGCCAGCAGTGAAGTCGACAGGCAAGAGACCCAGTACTTC. The V gene is TRBV6-1, the J gene TRBJ2-5, with D perhaps matching TRBD1 (6 bases). The ends were cut back, 1 base at V and 2 bases at J, with 8 bases in the middle. CDR1 is MNHNS, CDR2 SASEGT, per germline. This CDR3 contains 14 residues.

The sample holds many counts of this clonotype. The chain uses TRBV10-3 and TRBJ2-1; D tentatively fits TRBD1 or TRBD2 (5 bases each). V shed 9 bases and J shed 0 bases, with 18 bases lying between them. Germline assignment: CDR1 ENHRY and CDR2 SYGVKD. The CDR3 runs 16 residues. The DNA for the CDR3 is TGTGCCATATCTGGGGACCCGGGCGGCTCCTACAATGAGCAGTTCTTC. Residues: CAISGDPGGSYNEQFF.